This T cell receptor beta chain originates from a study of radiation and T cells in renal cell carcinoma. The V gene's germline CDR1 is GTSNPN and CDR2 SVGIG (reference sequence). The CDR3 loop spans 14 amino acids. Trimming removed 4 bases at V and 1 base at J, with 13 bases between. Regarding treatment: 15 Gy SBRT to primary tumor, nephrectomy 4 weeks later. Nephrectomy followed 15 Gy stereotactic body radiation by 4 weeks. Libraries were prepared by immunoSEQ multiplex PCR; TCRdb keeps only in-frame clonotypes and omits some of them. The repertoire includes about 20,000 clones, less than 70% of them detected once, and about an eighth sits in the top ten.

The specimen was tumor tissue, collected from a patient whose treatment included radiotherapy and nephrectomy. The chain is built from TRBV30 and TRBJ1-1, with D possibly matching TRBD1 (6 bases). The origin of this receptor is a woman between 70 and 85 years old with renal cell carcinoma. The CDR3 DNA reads TGTGCCTGGACCCCGCTACAGGGGAACACTGAAGCTTTCTTT. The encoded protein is CAWTPLQGNTEAFF. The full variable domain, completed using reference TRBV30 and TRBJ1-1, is SQTIHQWPATLVQPVGSPLSLECTVEGTSNPNLYWYRQAAGRGLQLLFYSVGIGQISSEVPQNLSASRPQDRQFILSSKKLLLSDSGFYLCAWTPLQGNTEAFFGQGTRLTVV.